Shown below are 17 T cell receptor beta chains from a single sample sequenced in a study of human T cells and chemical hapten exposure (dated by TCRdb to the early 2020s). This sample's time point label indicates: patch test 2, 6 weeks after DPC sensitization. The treatment or condition label, as the study defines it: therapeutic diphenylcyclopropenone sensitization with weekly scalp DPC. The method was RACE. The sequencing machine was a NextSeq 500. TCRdb reprocessed the public reads (quality trimming at Q25 with fastp, clone calling with MiXCR) and kept in-frame beta chains. Identical CDR3 protein sequences are pooled into one entry, listed with their most common genes and DNA. A total of around 360,000 distinct CDR3 sequences appear in this sample, about 6% of them only once. The ten most abundant clones make up around 6% of the sample. This specimen was whole blood, taken in connection with sensitization to the hapten diphenylcyclopropenone (DPC). The receptors stem from a woman in her late teens or twenties with alopecia areata. Some clones in this sample may be carry-over from other donors' samples.

This clonotype was counted many times. This chain joins TRBV7-2 and TRBJ2-2; TRBD1 matches 7 bases. This CDR3 has 16 residues. The V gene end was trimmed by 5 bases and the J gene end by 4 bases; junction bases not matched to a gene: 10. The germline CDR1 and CDR2 sequences are SGHTA and FQGNSA. This CDR3 reads CASSPGTVTSTGELFF. In DNA, the CDR3 is TGTGCCAGCAGCCCGGGGACAGTCACCAGCACCGGGGAGCTGTTTTTT.

This clonotype came up a few times. The chain is built from TRBV3-1 and TRBJ1-5; D might be TRBD1 (5 bases). CDR1 and CDR2 from the germline V gene are LGHDT and YNNKEL (reference sequence). V was cut by 3 bases and J by 4 bases, with 7 bases left in between. CDR3 length: 13 residues. The CDR3 nucleotides read TGTGCCAGCAGCCACAGGGAGAATCAGCCCCAGCATTTT. Translated, it gives CASSHRENQPQHF.

This clonotype was counted only a few times. V usage is TRBV3-1 and J usage is TRBJ1-2; D ambiguous. CDR1 and CDR2 (germline): LGHDT, YNNKEL (reference sequence). The CDR3 covers 13 residues. V shed 4 bases and J shed 0 bases, with 6 bases lying between them. The CDR3 here is CASSLVANYGYTF. DNA for the CDR3: TGTGCCAGCAGCCTAGTAGCTAACTATGGCTACACCTTC.

The chain couples TRBV4-2 to TRBJ2-3; TRBD2 aligns across 8 bases. This CDR3 has 14 amino acids. With 9 bases clipped from V and 2 bases from J, the junction kept 7 bases outside the gene matches. Germline values: CDR1 LGHNA, CDR2 YNFKEQ. CDR3 coding DNA: TGTGCCAGTAGCGGGGATGGTGACACAGATACGCAGTATTTT. Protein: CASSGDGDTDTQYF.

This chain connects TRBV9 to TRBJ2-1; 12 bases line up with TRBD1. This CDR3 region has 17 residues. The germline CDR1 and CDR2 sequences are SGDLS and YYNGEE. Trimming took 2 bases from V and 9 from J; bases not matched to a gene: 12. The CDR3 DNA reads as TGTGCCAGCAGCGTTGGCCACCCGGGACAGGGGGCCGGTGAGCAGTTCTTC. It codes for CASSVGHPGQGAGEQFF.

The chain's CDR3 is CASSLPGTQGKWFF. CDR3 sequence (DNA): TGTGCCAGCAGTTTACCCGGGACACAGGGGAAGTGGTTCTTT. The chain couples TRBV28 to TRBJ1-1, with 7 bases that match TRBD1. The germline gives CDR1 MDHEN, CDR2 SYDVKM. The J segment lost 14 bases and the V segment lost 2 bases, leaving 14 bases of the junction unmatched. The CDR3 consists of 14 residues.

This rearrangement joins TRBV12-3 or TRBV12-4 to TRBJ2-1, with D uncertain. Trimming shortened V by 5 bases and J by 7 bases, and 18 bases separated the two germline ends. The length of the CDR3 is 15 residues. The CDR3 DNA is TGTGCCAGCAGTCCCACGAGACTTATTGCGAATGAGCAGTTCTTC. This sequence encodes CASSPTRLIANEQFF.

This clonotype was observed a few times. The chain combines TRBV6-2 or TRBV6-3 with TRBJ2-5, with 12 bases identical to TRBD2. CDR3 length: 17 amino acids. With V trimmed by 0 bases and J by 5 bases, 7 bases remained unmatched. Germline loops: CDR1 MNHEY, CDR2 SVGEGT. The CDR3 region is CASSYSPASGGAETQYF. The CDR3 DNA follows: TGTGCCAGCAGTTACTCCCCCGCTAGCGGGGGGGCGGAGACCCAGTACTTC.

The chain has TRBV14 and TRBJ2-5; D gene unclear. V lost 0 bases and J 7 bases, leaving 9 bases between the germline ends. CDR3 size: 13 residues. Germline V CDR1 and CDR2: SGHDN, FVKESK. CDR3 residues: CASSQDVGGTQYF. The CDR3 DNA follows: TGTGCCAGCAGCCAAGACGTCGGCGGGACCCAGTACTTC.

This clonotype appeared many times. This chain uses TRBV11-2 with TRBJ2-5, with TRBD1 matching over 7 bases. This CDR3 contains 15 residues. Trimming removed 5 bases from V and 5 bases from J; junction bases left unmatched: 11. Germline CDR1 and CDR2: SGHAT and FQNNGV. The chain's CDR3 is CASSLTGTDPETQYF. CDR3 coding DNA: TGTGCCAGCAGCCTGACCGGGACAGACCCGGAGACCCAGTACTTC.

The genes are TRBV6-6 and TRBJ1-2; 8 bases are shared with TRBD1. The CDR3 is 16 amino acids. The junction had 9 bases not matched to a gene; V was cut back by 0 bases and J by 6 bases. From germline, CDR1 is MNHNY and CDR2 SVGAGI (reference sequence). In nucleotides, the CDR3 is TGTGCCAGCAGTTACTCGGAGGCACAGGGGGAGGATGGCTACACCTTC. This translates into CASSYSEAQGEDGYTF.

Only a few counts were recorded for this clonotype. CDR3 protein: CASSQARRGNTGELFF. Here the CDR3 DNA reads TGTGCCAGCAGCCAAGCGCGTCGGGGGAACACCGGGGAGCTGTTTTTT. The chain is built from TRBV14 and TRBJ2-2; TRBD2 is a possible D gene (5 bases). Germline-derived CDR1 and CDR2 are SGHDN and FVKESK. The CDR3 loop spans 16 amino acids. Trimming removed 1 base from V and 1 base from J, with 10 bases in between.

This clonotype occurred a few times. V and J are TRBV6-6 and TRBJ2-1; D is possibly TRBD1 (6 bases). Trimming shortened V by 3 bases and J by 6 bases, and 12 bases separated the two germline ends. This CDR3 has 14 residues. In germline, CDR1 is MNHNY, CDR2 SVGAGI (reference sequence). CDR3 loop: CASSYEARGNEQFF. CDR3 DNA sequence: TGTGCCAGCAGTTATGAGGCCAGGGGCAATGAGCAGTTCTTC.

This chain uses TRBV20-1 with TRBJ2-7, with a weak D call TRBD1 (6 bases). Germline assignment: CDR1 DFQATT and CDR2 SNEGSKA (reference sequence). This CDR3 region has 11 residues. The V and J ends lost 8 bases and 2 bases respectively, with 10 bases between them. As DNA, the CDR3 is TGCAGTCCCGGACAGACCTACGAGCAGTACTTC. Its protein is CSPGQTYEQYF.

This clonotype showed up many times. The chain combines TRBV18 with TRBJ1-2; D uncertain. Germline lookup yields CDR1 KGHSH and CDR2 LQKENI. The CDR3 runs 12 residues. The V gene lost 6 bases and the J gene lost 6 bases, with 11 bases spanning the gap. CDR3 in amino acids: CASSRGEDGYTF. The DNA of the CDR3 is TGTGCCAGCTCTCGCGGGGAGGATGGCTACACCTTC.

The rearrangement links TRBV14 to TRBJ2-3, with D unresolved. The CDR3 contains 15 residues. The ends were cut back, 0 bases at V and 4 bases at J, with 11 bases in the middle. Per the germline V gene, CDR1 is SGHDN and CDR2 is FVKESK. The CDR3, as DNA: TGTGCCAGCAGCCAAGAGAAGGCCCTCGCAGATACGCAGTATTTT. Protein product: CASSQEKALADTQYF.

The chain has TRBV7-9 and TRBJ1-4; the D is unclear. V lost 1 base and J 0 bases, leaving 6 bases between the germline ends. The length of the CDR3 is 15 residues. Germline assignment: CDR1 SEHNR and CDR2 FQNEAQ (reference sequence). The CDR3 here is CASSLGDATNEKLFF. The CDR3 DNA sequence: TGTGCCAGCAGCTTAGGGGATGCAACTAATGAAAAACTGTTTTTT.